This T cell receptor beta chain was captured in a study of human T cells and chemical hapten exposure. Germline V gene lookup returns CDR1 DFQATT and CDR2 SNEGSKA (reference sequence). This CDR3 is built from 14 residues. The V gene lost 1 base and the J gene lost 2 bases, with 10 bases spanning the gap. In TCRdb, the RACE reads were re-called with MiXCR into one record per CDR3 protein. This table holds 75,000 to 95,000 distinct CDR3 sequences, around 11% found once. The time point denotes: patch test 1, 2 weeks after DPC sensitization. Described treatment: therapeutic diphenylcyclopropenone sensitization with weekly scalp DPC. This clonotype was picked up many times.

The receptor's source is a woman aged 55 to 70 with alopecia areata. Some clones in this sample may be carry-over from other donors' samples. Sequenced here: whole blood, sampled in connection with sensitization to the hapten diphenylcyclopropenone (DPC). The chain links TRBV20-1 to TRBJ2-3, with D perhaps assigned TRBD1 or TRBD2 (6 bases each). The CDR3 DNA follows: TGCAGTGCTAGAGCACAGGGACTCACAGATACGCAGTATTTT. Translation gives CSARAQGLTDTQYF.